This T cell receptor beta chain was captured in a study of blood T cell repertoires in COVID-19 (dated by TCRdb to between 2020 and 2021). About the full investigation: The collaborator samples originated in the United States, Italy and Spain and spanned the acute and convalescent phases of COVID-19. Sample metadata almost always included a de-identified subject ID, COVID-19 status, age in years and sex. Deeply sampled blood TCRbeta repertoires from subjects exposed to, actively infected with, or recovered from COVID-19 were included in the dataset. HLA class I and class II types, where available, came from metadata supplied by the sample provider rather than from assay-based typing. Samples came from the ongoing ImmuneRACE study (first 160 participants) plus 1,254 subjects from 6 global collaborators. The repertoires were made available in a free public database intended to serve as a resource for research on the immune response to SARS-CoV-2. The prospective study material was composed of cDNA or gDNA derived from T cells, B-cell-depleted T cells, or PBMCs. Here is what the overall study found, with its caveats: The amount of clinical and demographic metadata varied by source and participant and was provided uncurated.

Points on this clone: It lacks a known antigen. Base quality data are lacking; no much larger clone is found one base away.

V loses 5 bases, J loses 1 base, and the germline ends lie 8 bases apart. Spanning cysteine to phenylalanine, the CDR3 consists of 12 amino acids. This entry keeps only the CDR3 DNA: 36 bases, framed from base 1. Via the germline V gene (reference sequence), CDR1 is GTSNPN and CDR2 SVGIG. Each collaborating institution followed its own protocols to collect whole blood in K2EDTA tubes. For TCRbeta analysis, collaborator samples were shipped as frozen whole blood, as isolated PBMCs, or as DNA extracted from either sample type. The immunoSEQ Assay, a bias-controlled multiplex PCR, was used to amplify TCRbeta CDR3 regions from genomic DNA. The authors processed their data as follows. Within the assay, amplification of reference gene primers was used to estimate how many nucleated cells each sample contained. To quantify the absolute abundance of each unique TCRbeta CDR3 rearrangement, sequence reads were collapsed and filtered. For each sample, productive Simpson clonality was calculated by taking the square root of Simpson's diversity index across productive rearrangements. Here the immuneACCESS table is served through TCRdb, limited to in-frame sequences with V and J called. Missing clones are a known gap in these copies; in checked studies unresolved V genes cover under half, and the rest lacks a known reason. D and trimming were read from the DNA, whereas the V and J calls and clone size are those reported in that table. The sample table shows about 270,000 clones, and 82% are seen once. In total, the top ten clones hold roughly 3% of the sample.

Sequencing input: peripheral blood. The chain uses TRBV30 and TRBJ1-1, with TRBD1 perhaps the D gene, on 6 matching bases. This sequence originates from a woman younger than 30 with acute or convalescent COVID-19. In nucleotides, the sequence is TGTGCCTGGGGACAGTCGAACACTGAAGCTTTCTTT. Translated, this is CAWGQSNTEAFF.